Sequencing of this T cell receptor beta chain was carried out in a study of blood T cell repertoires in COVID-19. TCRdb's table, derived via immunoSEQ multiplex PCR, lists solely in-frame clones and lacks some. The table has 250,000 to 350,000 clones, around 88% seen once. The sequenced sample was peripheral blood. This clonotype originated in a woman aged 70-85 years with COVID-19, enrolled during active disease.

The CDR3 DNA is TGTGCCAGCAGCTGGACAGGGTTCGGGGCTTTCTTT. Amino acids: CASSWTGFGAFF. The J gene is TRBJ1-1, the V gene TRBV11-2, with 8 bases identical to TRBD1. CDR1 is SGHAT and CDR2 is FQNNGV in the germline V gene. The CDR3 has 12 residues. Trimming at V came to 4 bases and at J to 11 bases, leaving 6 bases not matched to a gene.